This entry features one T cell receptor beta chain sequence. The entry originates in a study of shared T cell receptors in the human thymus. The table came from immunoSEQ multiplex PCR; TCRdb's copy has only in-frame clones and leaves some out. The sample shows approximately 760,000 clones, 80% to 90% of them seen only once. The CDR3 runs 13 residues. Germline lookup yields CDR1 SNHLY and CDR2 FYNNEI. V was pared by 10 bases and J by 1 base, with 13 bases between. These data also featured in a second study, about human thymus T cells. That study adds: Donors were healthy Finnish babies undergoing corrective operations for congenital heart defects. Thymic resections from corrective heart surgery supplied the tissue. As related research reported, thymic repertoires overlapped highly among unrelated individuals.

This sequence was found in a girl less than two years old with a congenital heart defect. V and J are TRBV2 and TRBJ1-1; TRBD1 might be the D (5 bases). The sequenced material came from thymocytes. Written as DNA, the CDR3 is TGTGCCACCCACTGGGGGGGGAACACTGAAGCTTTCTTT. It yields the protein CATHWGGNTEAFF.